Below, 21 T cell receptor beta chains from the same sample are listed, as sequenced in a study of cytomegalovirus exposure and HLA in healthy donors. PCR amplification relied on 60 Vbeta primers (plus 13 Jbeta primers). The data were produced by immunoSEQ multiplex PCR, yet TCRdb's version contains in-frame clones alone and is incomplete. The table shows about 200,000 clones, with about three quarters occurring only once. The specimen was PBMCs. Every receptor here comes from a woman between 40 and 55 years old in good health and CMV-seronegative.

For this clone: This same CDR3 is encoded by further DNA sequences in the sample. The V gene is TRBV15, the J gene TRBJ1-1; 9 nucleotides agree with TRBD1. Germline V lookup: CDR1 LNHNV, CDR2 YYDKDF (reference sequence). The CDR3 length is 14 residues. V was pared by 3 bases and J by 5 bases, with 4 bases of the junction left unmatched. The CDR3 loop reads CATSRDRGRTEAFF. The DNA of the CDR3 is TGTGCCACCAGCAGGGACAGGGGTCGGACTGAAGCTTTCTTT.

This rearrangement joins TRBV2 to TRBJ2-1; TRBD2 matches at 11 bases. CDR1 is SNHLY and CDR2 is FYNNEI in the germline V gene. CDR3 length: 17 amino acids. V lost 6 bases and J lost 0; bases outside the gene matches: 7. The CDR3 reads CASRTSGRVNSYNEQFF. The CDR3 bases are TGTGCCAGCAGAACTAGCGGGAGAGTCAACTCCTACAATGAGCAGTTCTTC. Together with reference TRBV2 and TRBJ2-1, the CDR3 gives the full variable domain: EPEVTQTPSHQVTQMGQEVILRCVPISNHLYFYWYRQILGQKVEFLVSFYNNEISEKSEIFDDQFSVERPDGSNFTLKIRSTKLEDSAMYFCASRTSGRVNSYNEQFFGPGTRLTVL.

V gene TRBV9 combines with J gene TRBJ2-1; no definite D call. Per germline, CDR1 SGDLS and CDR2 YYNGEE. The CDR3 contains 13 residues. V lost 4 bases and J lost 7, with 12 bases in between. The CDR3 sequence is CASSSSPFNEQFF. DNA of the CDR3: TGTGCCAGCAGCTCGAGTCCGTTTAATGAGCAGTTCTTC. Based on the CDR3 plus reference TRBV9 and TRBJ2-1, the full variable domain is DSGVTQTPKHLITATGQRVTLRCSPRSGDLSVYWYQQSLDQGLQFLIQYYNGEERAKGNILERFSAQQFPDLHSELNLSSLELGDSALYFCASSSSPFNEQFFGPGTRLTVL.

This clone occurred a few times. The V and J genes are TRBV27 and TRBJ2-1, with TRBD2 matching 10 bases. The CDR3 is 15 residues long. Germline V lookup: CDR1 MNHEY, CDR2 SMNVEV (reference sequence). The trim removed 3 bases at V and 5 bases at J, leaving 4 bases unmatched. The chain's CDR3 is CASSLGLARDNEQFF. The DNA for the CDR3 is TGTGCCAGCAGTTTGGGACTAGCGAGAGACAATGAGCAGTTCTTC.

In its sample, this clone was seen once. The chain has TRBV19 and TRBJ2-2; D is possibly TRBD2 (5 bases). Germline CDR1 LNHDA, CDR2 SQIVND (reference sequence). This CDR3 comprises 15 residues. Trimming stripped 0 bases from V and 1 base from J, with 6 bases between. The CDR3 protein is CASSIDGLNTGELFF. For the CDR3, the DNA is TGTGCCAGTAGTATAGACGGACTGAACACCGGGGAGCTGTTTTTT.

The rearrangement links TRBV28 to TRBJ1-2; D is ambiguous. This CDR3 region has 16 residues. V was trimmed by 1 base and J by 1 base, leaving 13 bases between them. Germline V lookup: CDR1 MDHEN, CDR2 SYDVKM. The CDR3 loop is CASSLYSGSFNYGYTF. The CDR3 DNA is TGTGCCAGCAGTTTATACTCAGGATCGTTTAACTATGGCTACACCTTC.

This clone is categorized as medium-sized (0.01 to 0.1%). V is TRBV4-1 and J is TRBJ1-5; D is unclear. The CDR3 length is 12 residues. V lost 3 bases and J 4 bases, leaving 4 bases between the germline ends. The germline gives CDR1 MGHRA, CDR2 YSYEKL. CDR3 amino acids: CASSQENQPQHF. The DNA of the CDR3 is TGCGCCAGCAGCCAGGAGAATCAGCCCCAGCATTTT.

The gene calls are TRBV4-3 and TRBJ2-2; TRBD2 aligns across 12 bases. With 3 bases clipped from V and 1 base from J, the junction kept 0 bases outside the gene matches. CDR1 and CDR2 from the germline V gene are LGHNA and YSLEER. The CDR3 consists of 16 residues. This CDR3 reads CASSQGLAGNTGELFF. The CDR3 DNA follows: TGCGCCAGCAGCCAGGGACTAGCGGGGAACACCGGGGAGCTGTTTTTT.

The chain combines TRBV11-1 with TRBJ2-2, with 7 bases identical to TRBD2. The CDR3 consists of 15 residues. Trimming removed 5 bases from V and 5 bases from J; junction bases left unmatched: 8. The V gene's germline CDR1 is SGHAT and CDR2 FQDESV (reference sequence). The CDR3 loop reads CASSLRTSETGELFF. The CDR3 bases are TGTGCCAGCAGCCTCCGGACTAGTGAAACCGGGGAGCTGTTTTTT.

The chain recombines TRBV27 with TRBJ1-1; maybe TRBD1 (5 bases). V was clipped by 2 bases and J by 6 bases, with 16 bases between them. There are 15 residues in the CDR3. Germline CDR1 reads MNHEY; CDR2 reads SMNVEV (reference sequence). Written as DNA, the CDR3 is TGTGCCAGCAGTTTAATCGGAGGGGCCTCCGCTGAAGCTTTCTTT. Protein: CASSLIGGASAEAFF.

V gene TRBV9 combines with J gene TRBJ2-7; 7 bases are a match to TRBD1. The CDR3 is 14 amino acids. V lost 6 bases, J lost 0 bases, and 6 bases stayed unmatched. Germline V gene sequence: CDR1 SGDLS, CDR2 YYNGEE. This CDR3 is CASTPGGSSYEQYF. CDR3 bases: TGTGCCAGCACCCCAGGGGGAAGCTCCTACGAGCAGTACTTC.

The chain is built from TRBV7-9 and TRBJ1-1; D is unclear. Trimming pared 6 bases from V and 6 bases from J, leaving 14 bases between. CDR3 length equals 13 residues. Germline-derived CDR1 and CDR2 are SEHNR and FQNEAQ (reference sequence). CDR3 nucleotide sequence: TGTGCCAGCAGTCGAGGGCCCGAGGCTGAAGCTTTCTTT. Protein sequence: CASSRGPEAEAFF.

The chain combines TRBV4-3 with TRBJ2-3; TRBD2 aligns across 8 bases. Germline lookup yields CDR1 LGHNA and CDR2 YSLEER. CDR3 size: 15 residues. J was trimmed by 0 bases and V by 4 bases; bases with no gene match: 3. This CDR3 reads CASSPVAGSTDTQYF. In DNA, the CDR3 is TGCGCCAGCAGCCCGGTAGCGGGAAGCACAGATACGCAGTATTTT.

The CDR3 is CASSRLAGVGTGELFF. For the CDR3, the DNA is TGTGCCAGCAGTCGACTAGCGGGAGTGGGCACCGGGGAGCTGTTTTTT. The J gene is TRBJ2-2, the V gene TRBV11-3; 12 positions agree with TRBD2. CDR1 SGHNT and CDR2 YENEEA come from the germline V gene. This CDR3 has 16 residues. Unmatched junction bases numbered 6, after V lost 6 bases and J lost 4 bases.

The CDR3, as DNA: TGCGCCAGCAGCCAAGTTTCACAGGGGATAAACGAGCAGTACTTC. Translating it yields CASSQVSQGINEQYF. The V and J genes are TRBV4-1 and TRBJ2-7; 7 nucleotides match TRBD1. V shed 1 base and J 5 bases; nucleotides not matched to a gene: 8. This CDR3 region has 15 residues. In germline, CDR1 is MGHRA, CDR2 YSYEKL.

This rearrangement joins TRBV2 to TRBJ1-1; the D is unclear. The CDR3 contains 12 residues. Trimming cost V 6 bases and J 5 bases, with 10 bases left between them. CDR1 SNHLY and CDR2 FYNNEI come from the germline V gene. CDR3 nucleotide sequence: TGTGCCAGCAGGAAGGAGTTGACTGAAGCTTTCTTT. Translating gives CASRKELTEAFF. The complete variable domain, with remaining parts taken from reference TRBV2 and TRBJ1-1, reads EPEVTQTPSHQVTQMGQEVILRCVPISNHLYFYWYRQILGQKVEFLVSFYNNEISEKSEIFDDQFSVERPDGSNFTLKIRSTKLEDSAMYFCASRKELTEAFFGQGTRLTVV.

The V gene is TRBV6-5, the J gene TRBJ1-6, with 7 bases lining up with TRBD1. The CDR3 is 15 amino acids. Germline lookup yields CDR1 MNHEY and CDR2 SVGAGI. V was pared by 6 bases and J by 7 bases, with 9 bases of the junction left unmatched. The CDR3 nucleotides read TGTGCCAGCAGCCCTAACTCGGACAGGAATTCACCCCTCCACTTT. Encoded protein: CASSPNSDRNSPLHF.

The rearrangement joins TRBV11-2 to TRBJ1-6, with D perhaps TRBD1 (6 bases). The length of the CDR3 is 14 residues. Germline CDR1 SGHAT, CDR2 FQNNGV. Trimming cost V 0 bases and J 14 bases, with 14 bases left between them. CDR3 coding DNA: TGTGCCAGCAGCTTAGAAATGGGGACACCCGCCCTCCACTTT. It yields the protein CASSLEMGTPALHF.

The rearrangement uses TRBV19 and TRBJ1-5, with 12 bases identical to TRBD1. The ends lost 5 bases at V and 14 bases at J; junction bases unmatched: 10. Germline CDR1 reads LNHDA; CDR2 reads SQIVND (reference sequence). The CDR3 is 14 amino acids. In DNA, the CDR3 is TGTGCCAGTAGTGCGCCGGGACAGGGGGCAGAAAAGCATTTT. Protein product: CASSAPGQGAEKHF. Combining the CDR3 with reference TRBV19 and TRBJ1-5 gives the whole variable domain DGGITQSPKYLFRKEGQNVTLSCEQNLNHDAMYWYRQDPGQGLRLIYYSQIVNDFQKGDIAEGYSVSREKKESFPLTVTSAQKNPTAFYLCASSAPGQGAEKHFGDGTRLSIL.

This clone was observed a single time. V gene TRBV18 combines with J gene TRBJ1-4; D may be TRBD1 (5 bases). This CDR3 has 16 amino acids. V lost 4 bases and J lost 0, with 12 bases in between. The germline V gene has CDR1 KGHSH and CDR2 LQKENI. DNA for the CDR3: TGTGCCAGCTCACTATCCCAGGGTACAACTAATGAAAAACTGTTTTTT. Protein sequence: CASSLSQGTTNEKLFF.

The V call is TRBV5-4, the J call TRBJ1-5, with TRBD1 matching over 12 bases. The CDR3 loop spans 15 amino acids. With V trimmed by 3 bases and J by 7 bases, 5 bases remained unmatched. The germline V gene has CDR1 SGHNT and CDR2 YYREEE (reference sequence). CDR3 DNA sequence: TGTGCCAGCAGCTCGGGACAGGGGGCTGAGCAGCCCCAGCATTTT. Protein product: CASSSGQGAEQPQHF.